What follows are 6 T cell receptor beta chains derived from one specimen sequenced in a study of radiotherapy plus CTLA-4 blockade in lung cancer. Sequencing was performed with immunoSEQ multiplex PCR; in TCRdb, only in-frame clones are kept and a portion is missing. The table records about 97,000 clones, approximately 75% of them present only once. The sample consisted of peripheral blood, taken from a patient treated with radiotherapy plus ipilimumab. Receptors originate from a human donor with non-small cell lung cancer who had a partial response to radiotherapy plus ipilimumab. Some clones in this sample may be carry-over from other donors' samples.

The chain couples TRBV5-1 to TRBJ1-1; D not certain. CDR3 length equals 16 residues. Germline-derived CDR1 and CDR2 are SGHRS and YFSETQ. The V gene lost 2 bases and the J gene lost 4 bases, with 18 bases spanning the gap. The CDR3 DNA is TGCGCCAGCAGCTTAAACCCTGCGCCAGGATTCACTGAAGCTTTCTTT. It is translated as CASSLNPAPGFTEAFF.

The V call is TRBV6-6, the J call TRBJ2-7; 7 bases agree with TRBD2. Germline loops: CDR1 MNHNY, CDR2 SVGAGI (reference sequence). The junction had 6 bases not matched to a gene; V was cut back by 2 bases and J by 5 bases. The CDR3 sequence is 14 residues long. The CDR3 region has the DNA TGTGCCAGCAGTTACGCCGGGGAGGGCAACGAGCAGTACTTC. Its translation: CASSYAGEGNEQYF.

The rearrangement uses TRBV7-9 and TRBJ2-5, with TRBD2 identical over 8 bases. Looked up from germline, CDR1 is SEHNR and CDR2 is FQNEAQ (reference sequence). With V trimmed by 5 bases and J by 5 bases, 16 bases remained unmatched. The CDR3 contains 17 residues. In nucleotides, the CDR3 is TGTGCCAGCAGCCCCACGGGGGGGGGCGTTCTCGTGGAGACCCAGTACTTC. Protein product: CASSPTGGGVLVETQYF.

The CDR3 DNA is TGTGCCACCTCCTCGGGGGGGAGTTACAATGAGCAGTTCTTC. This encodes CATSSGGSYNEQFF. V is TRBV27 and J is TRBJ2-1; TRBD2 aligns across 8 bases. CDR1 is MNHEY and CDR2 is SMNVEV in the germline V gene (reference sequence). J was trimmed by 4 bases and V by 10 bases; bases with no gene match: 9. This CDR3 is 14 amino acids long.

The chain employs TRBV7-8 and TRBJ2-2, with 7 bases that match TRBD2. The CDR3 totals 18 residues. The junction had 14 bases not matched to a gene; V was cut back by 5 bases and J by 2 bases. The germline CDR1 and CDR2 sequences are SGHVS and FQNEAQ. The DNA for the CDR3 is TGTGCCAGCAGCCCAACAGCTCAACTAGCGCTTAACACCGGGGAGCTGTTTTTT. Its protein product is CASSPTAQLALNTGELFF.

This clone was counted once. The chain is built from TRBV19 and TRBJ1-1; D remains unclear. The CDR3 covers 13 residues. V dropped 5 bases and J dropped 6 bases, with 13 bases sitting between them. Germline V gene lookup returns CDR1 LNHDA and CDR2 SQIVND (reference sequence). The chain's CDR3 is CASSSVRGSEAFF. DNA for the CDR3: TGTGCCAGTAGTTCCGTTCGGGGTTCTGAAGCTTTCTTT.